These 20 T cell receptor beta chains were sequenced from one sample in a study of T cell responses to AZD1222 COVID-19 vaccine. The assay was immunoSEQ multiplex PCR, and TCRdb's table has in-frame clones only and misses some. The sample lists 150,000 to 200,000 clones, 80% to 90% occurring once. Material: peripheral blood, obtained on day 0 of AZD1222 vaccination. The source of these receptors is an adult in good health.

The CDR3 reads CASSVGGTGSHYEQYF. CDR3 sequence (DNA): TGTGCCAGCAGCGTAGGGGGGACAGGGAGTCACTACGAGCAGTACTTC. V and J are TRBV9 and TRBJ2-7; TRBD1 agrees at 9 bases. Trimming took 0 bases from V and 3 from J; bases not matched to a gene: 7. Germline values: CDR1 SGDLS, CDR2 YYNGEE. There are 16 residues in the CDR3.

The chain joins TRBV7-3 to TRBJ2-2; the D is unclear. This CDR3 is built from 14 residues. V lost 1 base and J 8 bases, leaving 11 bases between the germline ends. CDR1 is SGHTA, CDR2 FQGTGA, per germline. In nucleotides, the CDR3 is TGTGCCAGCAGCTTAAACCAAGCGCAGGGGGAGCTGTTTTTT. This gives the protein CASSLNQAQGELFF.

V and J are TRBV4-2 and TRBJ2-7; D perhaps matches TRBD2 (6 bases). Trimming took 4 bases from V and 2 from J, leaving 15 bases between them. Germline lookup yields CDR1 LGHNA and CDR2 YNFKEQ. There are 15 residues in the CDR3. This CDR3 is CASSLREYEPYEQYF. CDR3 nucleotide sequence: TGTGCCAGCAGCCTCCGGGAGTACGAACCCTACGAGCAGTACTTC.

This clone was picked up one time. CDR3 amino acids: CASSRRSIFGNTIYF. CDR3 bases: TGTGCCAGCAGTAGGAGATCCATTTTTGGAAACACCATATATTTT. The chain combines TRBV28 with TRBJ1-3; D unresolved. The ends were cut back, 5 bases at V and 3 bases at J, with 14 bases in the middle. The CDR3 spans 15 residues. CDR1 MDHEN and CDR2 SYDVKM come from the germline V gene.

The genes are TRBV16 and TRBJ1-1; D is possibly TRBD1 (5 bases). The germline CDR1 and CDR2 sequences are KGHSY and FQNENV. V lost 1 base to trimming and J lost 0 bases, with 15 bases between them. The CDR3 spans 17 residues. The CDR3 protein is CASSQFVPGTVNTEAFF. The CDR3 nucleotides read TGTGCCAGCAGCCAATTTGTACCTGGGACGGTGAACACTGAAGCTTTCTTT.

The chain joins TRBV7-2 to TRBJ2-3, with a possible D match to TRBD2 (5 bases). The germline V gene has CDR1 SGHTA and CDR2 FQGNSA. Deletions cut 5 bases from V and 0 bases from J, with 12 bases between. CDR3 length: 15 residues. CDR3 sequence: CASSLGGLSTDTQYF. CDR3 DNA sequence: TGTGCCAGCAGCCTAGGAGGCCTCAGCACAGATACGCAGTATTTT.

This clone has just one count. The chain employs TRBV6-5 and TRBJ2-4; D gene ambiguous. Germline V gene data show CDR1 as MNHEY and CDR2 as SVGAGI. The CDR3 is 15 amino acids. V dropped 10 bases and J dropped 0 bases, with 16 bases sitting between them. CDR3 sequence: CATQSGELAKNIQYF. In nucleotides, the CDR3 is TGTGCCACCCAGAGTGGCGAACTAGCCAAAAACATTCAGTACTTC.

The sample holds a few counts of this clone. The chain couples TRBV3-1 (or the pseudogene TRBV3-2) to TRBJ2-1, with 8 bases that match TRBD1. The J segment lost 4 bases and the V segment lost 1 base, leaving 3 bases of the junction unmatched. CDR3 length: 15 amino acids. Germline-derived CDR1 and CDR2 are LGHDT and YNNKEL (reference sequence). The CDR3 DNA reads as TGTGCCAGCAGCCAAGCAGGGGGCCAGTACAATGAGCAGTTCTTC. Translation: CASSQAGGQYNEQFF.

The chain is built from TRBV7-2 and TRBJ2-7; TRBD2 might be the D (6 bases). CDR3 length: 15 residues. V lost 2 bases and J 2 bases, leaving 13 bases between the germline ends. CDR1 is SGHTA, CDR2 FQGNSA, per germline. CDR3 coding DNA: TGTGCCAGCAGCTTAATAGGGACTCAGGCCTACGAGCAGTACTTC. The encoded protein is CASSLIGTQAYEQYF.

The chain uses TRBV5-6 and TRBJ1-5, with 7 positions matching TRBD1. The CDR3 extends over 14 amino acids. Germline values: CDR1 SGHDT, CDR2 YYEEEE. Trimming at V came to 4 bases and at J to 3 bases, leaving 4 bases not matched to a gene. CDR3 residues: CASSADRVNQPQHF. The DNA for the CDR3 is TGTGCCAGCAGCGCAGACAGGGTCAATCAGCCCCAGCATTTT.

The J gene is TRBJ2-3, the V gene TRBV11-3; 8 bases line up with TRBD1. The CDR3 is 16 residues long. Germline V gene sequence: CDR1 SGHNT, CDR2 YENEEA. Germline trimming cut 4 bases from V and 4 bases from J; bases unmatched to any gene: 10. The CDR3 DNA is TGTGCCAGCAGCTCTCGGACAGGGAAGGGCCCAGATACGCAGTATTTT. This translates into CASSSRTGKGPDTQYF.

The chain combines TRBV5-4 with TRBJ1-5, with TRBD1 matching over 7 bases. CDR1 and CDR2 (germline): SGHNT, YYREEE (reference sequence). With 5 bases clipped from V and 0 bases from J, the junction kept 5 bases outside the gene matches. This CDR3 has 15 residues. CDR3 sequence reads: CASSLGTASNQPQHF. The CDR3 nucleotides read TGTGCCAGCAGTCTCGGGACAGCTAGCAATCAGCCCCAGCATTTT.

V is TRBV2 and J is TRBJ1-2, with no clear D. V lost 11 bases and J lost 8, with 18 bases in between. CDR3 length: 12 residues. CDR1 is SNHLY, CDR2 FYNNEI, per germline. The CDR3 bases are TGTGCCTCGTCCCGAACCCCCTCGGGCTACACCTTC. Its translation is CASSRTPSGYTF.

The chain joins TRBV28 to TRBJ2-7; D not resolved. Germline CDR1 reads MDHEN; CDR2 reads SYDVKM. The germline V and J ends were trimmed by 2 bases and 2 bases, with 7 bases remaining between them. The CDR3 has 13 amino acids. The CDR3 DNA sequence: TGTGCCAGCAGTTTAGGGCACCCCTACGAGCAGTACTTC. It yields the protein CASSLGHPYEQYF.

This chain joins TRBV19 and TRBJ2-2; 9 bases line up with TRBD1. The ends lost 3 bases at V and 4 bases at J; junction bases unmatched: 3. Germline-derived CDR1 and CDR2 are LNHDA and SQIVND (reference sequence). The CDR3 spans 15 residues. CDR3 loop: CASSMGTGTTGELFF. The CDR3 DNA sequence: TGTGCCAGTAGTATGGGGACAGGGACCACCGGGGAGCTGTTTTTT.

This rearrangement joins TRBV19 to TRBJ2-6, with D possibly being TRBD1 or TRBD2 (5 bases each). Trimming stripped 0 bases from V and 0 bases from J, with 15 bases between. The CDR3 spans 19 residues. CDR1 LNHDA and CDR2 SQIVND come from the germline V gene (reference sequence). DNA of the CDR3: TGTGCCAGTAGTATAGATCCGGACGGGACGACCTCTGGGGCCAACGTCCTGACTTTC. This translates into CASSIDPDGTTSGANVLTF.

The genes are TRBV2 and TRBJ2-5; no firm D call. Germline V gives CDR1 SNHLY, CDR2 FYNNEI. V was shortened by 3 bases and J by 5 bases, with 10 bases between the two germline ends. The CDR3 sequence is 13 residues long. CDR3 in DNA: TGTGCCAGCAGTGATCCCGTGGGGGAGACCCAGTACTTC. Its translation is CASSDPVGETQYF.

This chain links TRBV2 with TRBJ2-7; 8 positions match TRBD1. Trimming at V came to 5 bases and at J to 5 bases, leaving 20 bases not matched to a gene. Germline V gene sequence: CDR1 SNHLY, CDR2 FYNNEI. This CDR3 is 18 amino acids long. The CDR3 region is CASSYKTKQGEAHHEQYF. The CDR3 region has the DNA TGTGCCAGCAGTTACAAGACAAAACAGGGGGAGGCCCACCACGAGCAGTACTTC.

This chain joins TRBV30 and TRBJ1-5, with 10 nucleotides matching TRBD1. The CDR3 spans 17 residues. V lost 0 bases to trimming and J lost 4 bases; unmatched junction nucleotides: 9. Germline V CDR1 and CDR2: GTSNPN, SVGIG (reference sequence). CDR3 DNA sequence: TGTGCCTGGAGTGTAACGGCGGGGACAGGGGAAAATCAGCCCCAGCATTTT. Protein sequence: CAWSVTAGTGENQPQHF.

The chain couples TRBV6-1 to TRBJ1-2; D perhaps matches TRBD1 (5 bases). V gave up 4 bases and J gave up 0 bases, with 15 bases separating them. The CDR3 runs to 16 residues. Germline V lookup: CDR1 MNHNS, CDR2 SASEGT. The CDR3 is CASSAIATATNYGYTF. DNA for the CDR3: TGTGCCAGCAGTGCTATCGCGACAGCAACTAACTATGGCTACACCTTC.